This T cell receptor (beta chain) was profiled in a study of T cells in Graves' hyperthyroidism and ophthalmopathy (dated by TCRdb to the late 2010s). Concerning the study at large: Peripheral blood was sampled at the time of initial diagnosis, prior to any treatment. TCR V-J signatures able to tell the groups apart were searched for in a discovery cohort of 90 to 100 patients, of whom around 43 had Graves' ophthalmopathy and around 56 had stable Graves' hyperthyroidism. Whether ophthalmopathy could be predicted prospectively was tested in an independent validation cohort made up of fewer than 20 hyperthyroidism patients plus 17 patients who later progressed to ophthalmopathy. TCR Vbeta CDR3 sequencing of some 140 peripheral blood samples (43 ophthalmopathy, 75 to 80 hyperthyroidism and about 17 progressor patients) is reported in the paper. After blood sampling, hyperthyroidism patients were treated with methimazole at a starting dose of 30 mg daily, and ophthalmopathy patients were treated with high-dose intravenous methylprednisolone. The roughly 90 discovery patients were divided at random into training and test sets in a 7:3 ratio. The study also compared thyroid tissue and blood T-cell repertoires from a handful of Graves' hyperthyroidism patients.

V is shortened by 5 bases, J by 0 bases, and the region joining them spans 20 bases. Reading the germline V gene (reference sequence) gives CDR1 SEHNR and CDR2 FQNEAQ. Spanning cysteine to phenylalanine, the CDR3 consists of 18 amino acids. Just the 54-base CDR3 DNA is kept, in frame starting at base 1. Overall study results and their limits: In validation, the model predicted progression to ophthalmopathy with over 60% sensitivity and approximately 74% specificity, a median of 6.5 months before onset. No statistical method was used to fix the sample size in advance, and group allocation was not hidden from the investigators. Most expanded thyroid clonotypes (frequency above 0.001) were also detected in blood, a finding suggesting that blood repertoires may reflect thyroid immune responses. A 13 V-J signature model separated ophthalmopathy from stable hyperthyroidism, with approximately 87% sensitivity and 81% to 83% specificity in cross-validation and 80%/75% in testing.

Moderately to severely active disease, a Clinical Activity Score of at least 3, a NOSPECS grade of at least 4, and a duration under 3 months were present in ophthalmopathy patients. The study excluded patients with uncontrolled infections, other autoimmune diseases, pregnancy or lactation. Clinical symptoms, serum thyroxine and TRAb, thyroid ultrasound, and orbital computed tomography formed the basis for the diagnoses. PBMCs were separated from approximately 10 ml of fresh peripheral blood using Ficoll-Paque density gradient centrifugation. Total RNA was extracted using Trizol reagent, and RNA quality was assessed on an Agilent 2100 Bioanalyzer. With respect to this clonotype: Its recognized antigen is unknown. Per-base quality was not reported, and no clone a single base away is much larger than it.

The TCR beta CDR3 regions were amplified from the RNA transcripts. The TCR CDR3 was subjected to a first round of RT-PCR using the HTBI primer set and the Qiagen OneStep RT-PCR kit. A second multiplex PCR round built the libraries, followed by size selection and purification. Paired-end sequencing of the libraries was performed with 100 bp reads on an Illumina HiSeq2000. In the paper's pipeline: SOAPnuke was used to process the raw data, throwing out any read that contained adapters or uncalled bases, had a mean Phred below 15, or lacked an exact constant-primer or identifier match. High-quality paired reads were merged with COPE v1.2.5, and unique nucleotide sequences were defined as clonotypes. MiTCR v1.1 was used to align clonotypes to the IMGT TRBV, TRBD and TRBJ reference segments. The analysis included only V-J combinations with a frequency above 0.0001, which together covered 99.2% of the repertoires. The TCS score was defined as F50 (clonal expansion) divided by E x V (chaos), with BLOSUM62-based TCRdist calculated between CDR3 peptides within each V-J. Welch's t-statistics and random forest reduced roughly 500 V-J features to roughly 13, which were used in a naive Bayes classifier (R e1071). TCRdb ran its own pipeline on the public reads, namely fastp trimming at Q25 and MiXCR clone calling, and kept in-frame beta chains. Entries are consolidated by CDR3 protein sequence, retaining the most common genes and DNA. For this entry, the V and J calls and clone size follow TCRdb and not the study's own pipeline. For this sample there are about 600,000 distinct CDR3 sequences; about a sixth appear just once. Around 3.5% of the sample comes from the top ten.

The sequence came from a woman aged 40 to 55 with Graves' ophthalmopathy. The V and J genes are TRBV7-9 and TRBJ2-1; a weak D assignment points to TRBD2 (6 bases agree). The sample comprised blood. The CDR3 protein: CASSAHRSAGRSYNEQFF. The DNA is TGTGCCAGCAGCGCGCACCGATCCGCGGGGCGCTCCTACAATGAGCAGTTCTTC.